The 20 T cell receptor beta chains in this list originate from one sample, sequenced in a study of regulatory T cells in long-lasting Graves disease. Sequencing libraries for TCR beta were prepared with iRepertoire HTBI primers and Arm-PCR of CDR3 regions. Each CDR3 protein is one row after TCRdb ran MiXCR on the multiplex PCR reads. This sample has 450,000 to 650,000 distinct CDR3 sequences, with about 15% found just once. Sample time point: newly diagnosed GD, antithyroid drugs for less than 3 months. Isolated PBMC RNA provided the starting material for the TCR library. This same sample was also taken into another study, of T cells in Graves' hyperthyroidism and ophthalmopathy.

The sequencing used peripheral blood mononuclear cells (PBMCs), collected at new diagnosis, from a patient treated with antithyroid drugs. The receptor source for this set is a woman aged 35 to 59 with Graves disease.

Many counts were recorded for this clonotype. This chain connects TRBV11-2 to TRBJ1-6; no clear D. Germline V CDR1 and CDR2: SGHAT, FQNNGV. This CDR3 comprises 14 residues. Trimming removed 4 bases from V and 6 bases from J, with 10 bases in between. This CDR3 reads CASSSETGNSPLHF. Here the CDR3 DNA reads TGTGCCAGCAGCTCCGAGACGGGTAATTCACCCCTCCACTTT. Complete variable domain (other parts from reference TRBV11-2 and TRBJ1-6): EAGVAQSPRYKIIEKRQSVAFWCNPISGHATLYWYQQILGQGPKLLIQFQNNGVVDDSQLPKDRFSAERLKGVDSTLKIQPAKLEDSAVYLCASSSETGNSPLHFGNGTRLTVT.

This clonotype showed up many times. This chain connects TRBV18 to TRBJ1-3; D gene unclear. Germline V CDR1 and CDR2: KGHSH, LQKENI. V was shortened by 2 bases and J by 0 bases, with 8 bases between the two germline ends. CDR3 length: 15 amino acids. CDR3 nucleotides: TGTGCCAGCTCACCAACGGCGGACTCTGGAAACACCATATATTTT. It is translated as CASSPTADSGNTIYF.

Only a few counts were recorded for this clonotype. This chain links TRBV30 with TRBJ1-1; 7 bases match TRBD1. Trimming removed 2 bases from V and 0 bases from J; junction bases left unmatched: 3. Germline V gene sequence: CDR1 GTSNPN, CDR2 SVGIG (reference sequence). This CDR3 contains 14 residues. The CDR3 spells CAWSPGTVNTEAFF. The DNA for the CDR3 is TGTGCCTGGAGTCCCGGGACAGTGAACACTGAAGCTTTCTTT.

V usage is TRBV13 and J usage is TRBJ2-5; D may correspond to TRBD1 or TRBD2 (5 bases each). The CDR3 is made up of 17 amino acids. Germline lookup yields CDR1 PRHDT and CDR2 FYEKMQ (reference sequence). With 5 bases removed from V and 4 bases from J, the gap between germline ends came to 23 bases. Here the CDR3 reads CASSPGYYGTLRETQYF. The CDR3 bases are TGTGCCAGCAGCCCCGGTTATTACGGGACGCTACGAGAGACCCAGTACTTC.

The sample holds a few counts of this clonotype. This sequence joins TRBV5-1 and TRBJ1-1; the D gene is possibly TRBD1 (5 bases). The V end was cut by 6 bases, the J end by 1 base, with 13 bases between. Germline CDR1 SGHRS, CDR2 YFSETQ. The CDR3 totals 14 residues. The CDR3 DNA is TGCGCCAGCAACCCCGACGGGACGAACACTGAAGCTTTCTTT. Translated: CASNPDGTNTEAFF.

This clonotype was recorded many times. The chain is built from TRBV5-1 and TRBJ2-1; maybe TRBD2 (6 bases). Germline lookup yields CDR1 SGHRS and CDR2 YFSETQ. V was pared by 4 bases and J by 8 bases, with 19 bases between. The CDR3 totals 15 residues. CDR3 bases: TGCGCCAGCAGCCCCGGGGACTCCCTAAGCCATGAGCAGTTCTTC. It translates to CASSPGDSLSHEQFF.

This clonotype came up many times. The rearrangement links TRBV27 to TRBJ2-1, with 10 bases aligning to TRBD2. Per the germline V gene, CDR1 is MNHEY and CDR2 is SMNVEV (reference sequence). The CDR3 length is 16 residues. V trimming: 6 bases; J trimming: 4 bases; junction bases outside the gene matches: 9. The CDR3 loop is CASRSGSGGAYNEQFF. The CDR3 nucleotides are TGTGCCAGCAGATCCGGCAGCGGGGGGGCGTACAATGAGCAGTTCTTC.

This clonotype was seen many times. V usage is TRBV5-1 and J usage is TRBJ2-5; 8 bases are shared with TRBD2. CDR3 length equals 14 residues. Looked up from germline, CDR1 is SGHRS and CDR2 is YFSETQ. V was clipped by 0 bases and J by 5 bases; unmatched bases: 3. This CDR3 is CASSLVGGVETQYF. The CDR3 nucleotides are TGCGCCAGCAGCTTGGTCGGGGGGGTGGAGACCCAGTACTTC.

The V gene is TRBV6-2 or TRBV6-3, the J gene TRBJ1-2, with D uncertain. CDR3 length: 13 residues. Germline V gene sequence: CDR1 MNHEY, CDR2 SVGEGT. Trimming pared 2 bases from V and 8 bases from J, leaving 12 bases between. CDR3 amino acids: CASSYNGEEGYTF. The CDR3 nucleotides are TGTGCCAGCAGTTACAACGGGGAGGAGGGCTACACCTTC.

At least ten counts were recorded for this clonotype. CDR3 region: CASSLFGTEAFF. The CDR3 DNA sequence: TGTGCCAGCAGCTTATTTGGCACTGAAGCTTTCTTT. V is TRBV3-1 and J is TRBJ1-1; D gene ambiguous. V lost 5 bases to trimming and J lost 4 bases, with 8 bases between them. CDR3 length equals 12 residues. Looked up from germline, CDR1 is LGHDT and CDR2 is YNNKEL (reference sequence). Drawing the rest from reference TRBV3-1 and TRBJ1-1, the complete variable domain is DTAVSQTPKYLVTQMGNDKSIKCEQNLGHDTMYWYKQDSKKFLKIMFSYNNKELIINETVPNRFSPKSPDKAHLNLHINSLELGDSAVYFCASSLFGTEAFFGQGTRLTVV.

This clonotype was detected many times. CDR3: CASSRNPGQGLWNEKLFF. The CDR3 DNA follows: TGTGCCAGCAGCAGGAATCCGGGACAGGGGCTTTGGAATGAAAAACTGTTTTTT. The chain combines TRBV12-3 or TRBV12-4 with TRBJ1-4; 10 nucleotides line up with TRBD1. J was trimmed by 5 bases and V by 6 bases; bases with no gene match: 15. The CDR3 runs to 18 residues.

This clonotype appeared a few times. V is TRBV2 and J is TRBJ2-4; maybe TRBD2 (6 bases). Germline V lookup: CDR1 SNHLY, CDR2 FYNNEI. This CDR3 comprises 15 residues. Trimming cost V 7 bases and J 7 bases, with 20 bases left between them. The DNA of the CDR3 is TGTGCCAGCACCCGTGGGACTCAAGAGGGGAACATTCAGTACTTC. This encodes CASTRGTQEGNIQYF.

This clonotype was observed many times. The chain links TRBV27 to TRBJ2-7; 9 positions match TRBD1. The trim removed 3 bases at V and 6 bases at J, leaving 3 bases unmatched. The CDR3 runs to 13 residues. CDR1 and CDR2 from the germline V gene are MNHEY and SMNVEV (reference sequence). The CDR3 region has the DNA TGTGCCAGCAGTTTGGGGACAGGGCTCGAGCAGTACTTC. Protein product: CASSLGTGLEQYF.

In its sample, this clonotype was seen many times. The chain combines TRBV28 with TRBJ1-2, with D perhaps TRBD1 (6 bases). This CDR3 region has 13 residues. Germline V gives CDR1 MDHEN, CDR2 SYDVKM. Trimming shortened V by 5 bases and J by 8 bases, and 15 bases separated the two germline ends. CDR3 nucleotide sequence: TGTGCCAGCAGTCTGTCGGGGGGCTGGGGCTACACCTTC. Encoded protein: CASSLSGGWGYTF.

This clonotype was seen at least ten times. The CDR3 protein is CASSPKNYRGGNQPQHF. The CDR3 DNA reads as TGTGCCAGCAGTCCCAAAAATTACAGGGGTGGCAATCAGCCCCAGCATTTT. The chain employs TRBV28 and TRBJ1-5; 7 bases agree with TRBD1. Per the germline V gene, CDR1 is MDHEN and CDR2 is SYDVKM. Trimming removed 5 bases from V and 2 bases from J; junction bases left unmatched: 12. The CDR3 covers 17 residues.

This clonotype has ten or more counts. V is TRBV6-2 or TRBV6-3 and J is TRBJ2-1, with D possibly being TRBD1 or TRBD2 (6 bases each). Germline CDR1 reads MNHEY; CDR2 reads SVGEGT. The CDR3 has 13 amino acids. Trimming cost V 10 bases and J 6 bases, with 16 bases left between them. CDR3 region: CAIRGGPGNEQFF. CDR3 coding DNA: TGTGCCATCCGTGGGGGGCCAGGCAATGAGCAGTTCTTC.

The chain couples TRBV20-1 to TRBJ1-5; 8 positions agree with TRBD1. V shed 6 bases and J 1 base; nucleotides not matched to a gene: 8. This CDR3 comprises 15 residues. Germline loops: CDR1 DFQATT, CDR2 SNEGSKA (reference sequence). The CDR3 coding sequence is TGCAGTGCGAACAGGGGGGGGGCGAGCAATCAGCCCCAGCATTTT. Amino acid sequence: CSANRGGASNQPQHF.

V is TRBV19 and J is TRBJ2-2; D not certain. The CDR3 has 19 residues. Trimming stripped 5 bases from V and 0 bases from J, with 22 bases between. Germline V gene sequence: CDR1 LNHDA, CDR2 SQIVND (reference sequence). CDR3 loop: CASSFKGASSITNTGELFF. CDR3 DNA: TGTGCCAGTAGTTTTAAGGGTGCCAGTTCGATTACGAACACCGGGGAGCTGTTTTTT.

The V call is TRBV2, the J call TRBJ2-5; tentative D call: TRBD1 (6 bases). From germline, CDR1 is SNHLY and CDR2 FYNNEI. This CDR3 comprises 13 residues. V was shortened by 8 bases and J by 0 bases, with 10 bases between the two germline ends. CDR3 sequence: CASARQDQETQYF. The CDR3 DNA sequence: TGTGCCAGCGCTAGACAGGACCAAGAGACCCAGTACTTC.

This clonotype was observed at least ten times. The chain recombines TRBV7-2 with TRBJ1-5; D gene uncertain. Germline V CDR1 and CDR2: SGHTA, FQGNSA. CDR3 length: 14 residues. V lost 1 base and J 2 bases, leaving 6 bases between the germline ends. The CDR3 sequence: CASSLVQGNQPQHF. The CDR3 DNA follows: TGTGCCAGCAGCTTAGTCCAGGGCAATCAGCCCCAGCATTTT.